Presented here are 10 T cell receptor beta chains from one specimen sequenced in a study of shared clonotypes between healthy human individuals. Clones were sequenced by immunoSEQ multiplex PCR, and TCRdb holds only the in-frame ones, with some missing. The data contain approximately 98,000 clones, roughly two thirds of them singletons. The sequencing sample was made of memory CD8+ T cells sorted from blood. Subset indicated: CD45RO+ cells pooled with CCR7-negative TemRA cells. The receptor source for this set is a young woman in good health.

V gene TRBV28 combines with J gene TRBJ2-7; D is tentatively TRBD1 or TRBD2 (6 bases each). Germline V lookup: CDR1 MDHEN, CDR2 SYDVKM. V lost 4 bases and J lost 2, with 15 bases in between. This CDR3 spans 15 amino acids. As DNA, the CDR3 is TGTGCCAGCAGTTCCCCATTCGGGGGCGCCTACGAGCAGTACTTC. Translated: CASSSPFGGAYEQYF.

The chain combines TRBV29-1 with TRBJ2-7, with D possibly being TRBD2 (6 bases). Germline CDR1 SQVTM, CDR2 ANQGSEA. Trimming pared 2 bases from V and 6 bases from J, leaving 14 bases between. The CDR3 extends over 13 amino acids. This chain's CDR3 is CSVELEAGGEQYF. CDR3 nucleotides: TGCAGCGTTGAATTGGAGGCCGGGGGCGAGCAGTACTTC.

The V call is TRBV2, the J call TRBJ2-7; D might be TRBD2 (6 bases). The CDR3 covers 12 residues. Trimming removed 7 bases at V and 5 bases at J, with 12 bases between. CDR1 and CDR2 (germline): SNHLY, FYNNEI. CDR3 protein: CASNREYHEQYF. The CDR3 coding sequence is TGTGCCAGCAACCGGGAGTACCACGAGCAGTACTTC.

This chain uses TRBV30 with TRBJ2-1, with 7 bases identical to TRBD1. Germline CDR1 reads GTSNPN; CDR2 reads SVGIG (reference sequence). After removal of 5 bases from V and 5 bases from J, the junction contained 6 bases not matched to a gene. This CDR3 has 13 residues. CDR3 amino acids: CAWGTAVNNEQFF. As DNA, the CDR3 is TGTGCCTGGGGGACAGCGGTTAACAATGAGCAGTTCTTC.

The V and J genes are TRBV19 and TRBJ1-5, with D tentatively TRBD1 (5 bases). The germline V gene has CDR1 LNHDA and CDR2 SQIVND (reference sequence). This CDR3 comprises 13 residues. Trimming removed 10 bases at V and 6 bases at J, with 16 bases between. The CDR3 is CATSGRSTQPQHF. DNA for the CDR3: TGTGCCACGTCGGGACGATCGACTCAGCCCCAGCATTTT.

The rearrangement joins TRBV5-1 to TRBJ2-7; 7 bases are shared with TRBD1. From germline, CDR1 is SGHRS and CDR2 YFSETQ. This CDR3 spans 14 amino acids. V was clipped by 2 bases and J by 5 bases; unmatched bases: 7. The CDR3 sequence is CASSLTGVRNEQYF. In DNA form, the CDR3 reads TGCGCCAGCAGCTTAACAGGGGTCAGGAACGAGCAGTACTTC.

The chain has TRBV27 and TRBJ2-5, with 7 bases identical to TRBD1. Near its end, the DNA agrees better with TRBJ2-7, so the J call may be wrong. This CDR3 contains 14 residues. CDR1 and CDR2 (germline): MNHEY, SMNVEV (reference sequence). CDR3 loop: CASSSTGTAYEQYF. The CDR3 nucleotides read TGTGCCAGCAGTTCTACCGGGACAGCCTACGAGCAGTACTTC.

This clone was seen a few times. This chain joins TRBV7-9 and TRBJ2-3; D may be TRBD1 (5 bases). Trimming cost V 5 bases and J 1 base, with 19 bases left between them. Germline CDR1 is SEHNR and CDR2 is FQNEAQ (reference sequence). This CDR3 is built from 17 residues. The CDR3 region has the DNA TGTGCCAGCAGCCCGAAGTCGCAGGGCCCGGGCACAGATACGCAGTATTTT. Protein sequence: CASSPKSQGPGTDTQYF.

This clone was recorded at least ten times. The sample holds other DNA sequences that translate to the same CDR3. This chain links TRBV11-2 with TRBJ1-2, with 9 nucleotides matching TRBD1. Germline assignment: CDR1 SGHAT and CDR2 FQNNGV. The CDR3 totals 13 residues. V lost 1 base and J lost 6; bases outside the gene matches: 0. This CDR3 is CASSLGTGDGYTF. The CDR3 region has the DNA TGTGCCAGCAGCTTAGGGACAGGGGATGGCTACACCTTC.

This chain uses TRBV2 with TRBJ2-7; no reliable D call. Trimming removed 2 bases from V and 0 bases from J, with 17 bases in between. Germline V lookup: CDR1 SNHLY, CDR2 FYNNEI. The CDR3 is made up of 17 amino acids. CDR3 sequence reads: CASSEYFNTVSSYEQYF. CDR3 in DNA: TGTGCCAGCAGTGAATATTTCAACACCGTTAGCTCCTACGAGCAGTACTTC.